This section outlines one T cell receptor (beta chain) sequence together with its context. This clone showed up just once. Its binding antigen is unknown. No much larger clonotype is one base removed from it; base qualities were not supplied. The cohort consisted of hundreds of healthy bone marrow donors. All cohort members were sampled while nominally healthy, although unrecorded immune exposures were likely present. The donor was CMV seropositive and was included in the group of 250 to 350 seropositive cohort members. Every donor gave a peripheral blood sample, and the peripheral blood mononuclear cells from that sample were used for TCR beta sequencing. Genomic DNA extraction from the blood cell samples was performed with the Qiagen DNeasy Blood Extraction Kit. V sheds 5 bases and J sheds 0 bases, leaving 11 bases between their ends. Based on the germline V gene, the CDR1 and CDR2 sequences are SNHLY and FYNNEI. Inclusive of the bounding cysteine and phenylalanine, the CDR3 is 15 residues long. Only CDR3 DNA remains: 45 bases, in frame from the first base.

This sample stems from a study of cytomegalovirus exposure and HLA in healthy donors (dated by TCRdb to about 2017). Notes on the research overall: According to an earlier analysis of a few hundred of the donors, 150 million to 200 million T cells yielded 95 million to 140 million unique TCR beta sequences and approximately 300 Gb of sequence data. An early release covering more than 500 HLA-typed donors comprised roughly 300 gigabases of sequencing data and roughly 85 million unique TCR sequences. Of the roughly 410 genotyped donors, roughly 80% were placed in the genetic ancestry cluster associated with self-reported Caucasian donors. The study aimed to test whether cataloging public T cell receptors could reveal signatures of past pathogen exposure. The T cell repertoires of 666 subjects were profiled by immunosequencing and related to cytomegalovirus serostatus. A separate validation cohort of about 110 different subjects was used in addition to the approximately 700-subject first cohort. High-throughput TCR immunosequencing, statistical association of individual TCRs with disease status, and machine learning were combined to predict cytomegalovirus infection status. A later analysis re-examined previously published TCR beta repertoires from just over 650 donors and added high-resolution HLA genotyping to investigate patterns of TCR occurrence. Rather than drawing on any new phenotypic data, the later analysis identified candidate immune exposures from TCR beta sequences and the way those sequences occurred across donors. In an earlier analysis of a few hundred of the donors, high-throughput TCR beta sequencing was used to judge whether each TCR beta V gene segment behaved as functional or pseudogenic. Alongside the repertoire data, information on donor age, sex, ethnicity and CMV serostatus was compiled. Genome-wide SNP genotypes for about 65% of the 666 donors were used in a later genetic analysis, which treated that subset as a discovery cohort. Every discovery cohort repertoire had been produced on one sequencing platform. HLA typing covered class I and class II loci at four-digit resolution. The number of donors typed differed by locus, with about 629-630 for A, B, C, DRB1 and DQB1, about 500 for DQA1, 600 to 610 for DPA1, and 450 to 480 for DPB1. Roughly five DR-DQ haplotypes were treated as single units for association and clustering because of strong linkage in the cohort. Among roughly 400 genotyped donors of the cohort, an average of around 250,000 unique TCR beta nucleotide sequences was sequenced per donor, of which approximately 18% were non-productive.

The method was the immunoSEQ multiplex PCR assay. A mixture of 60 forward primers for TCR Vbeta segments and 13 reverse primers for TCR Jbeta segments was used in the multiplex PCR. The CDR3 region of rearranged TCR beta genes was amplified from genomic DNA with a multiplex PCR assay. The Illumina HiSeq System was used to sequence the amplified TCR beta libraries as 87-base-pair reads. Regarding the original processing steps: In a later analysis, around 80 million unique TCR beta chains were counted across the 500 to 700 repertoires, and approximately 9.9 million of these chains were shared by at least two donors. Raw reads were error-corrected and collapsed into unique sequences with a nearest-neighbor algorithm that merged closely related sequences to remove PCR and sequencing errors. V, D and J gene segments were assigned by aligning CDR3 sequences to IMGT reference sequences. For a sequence to be retained, a match of at least six nucleotides to both a V gene segment and a J gene segment was required. A rearrangement counted as productive if the CDR3 had no stop codons and remained in frame with V and J, and every other rearrangement counted as non-productive. Following IMGT convention, CDR3 was defined as the stretch from the second conserved V-encoded cysteine to the conserved J-encoded phenylalanine. The earlier analysis of about 590 of the donors excluded sequences that lacked an unambiguous match to a single V gene segment. In an earlier analysis of 450 to 700 of the donors, V segments were called functional above 56.7% productive rearrangements and were called segregating when the between-donor standard deviation exceeded 5%. A statistical classification framework was built to diagnose cytomegalovirus status from the catalog of TCR beta chain sequences. V and J gene assignment, in a later analysis, came from comparing TCR nucleotide sequences with IMGT/GENE-DB human TR gene sequences. A later analysis assigned CDR3 sequences and most-parsimonious VDJ recombination scenarios with the TCRdist pipeline. In a later analysis, each TCR beta chain was defined by its CDR3 amino acid sequence together with its V-gene family, and reads without a unique V-gene family were excluded. A later analysis removed several hundred highly shared, low-generation-probability nucleotide sequences to deal with suspected cross-contamination and a sequencing artifact. A later analysis calculated a clonal expansion index for each public chain from normalized within-repertoire ranks of inferred template counts. In a later analysis, generation probabilities were computed using a VDJ recombination model fitted to out-of-frame rearrangements, and the results were checked against IGoR. In a later analysis, TCR-TCR, TCR-HLA and TCR-CMV co-occurrence was scored with hypergeometric tests, and a repertoire-size bias correction was applied to TCR pairs. To estimate false discovery rates, a later analysis permuted the HLA or CMV assignments 20 times. In a later analysis, co-occurring TCRs were grouped using DBSCAN, with TCRdist sequence similarity added in when clustering inside HLA-allele-positive subsets. Repertoires with fewer than 30,000 or more than 120,000 public chains were left out of co-occurrence clustering, as were five repertoires with anomalous nucleotide sharing. The table was pulled from immuneACCESS by TCRdb, which kept in-frame rearrangements only. Such tables lose some clones; where checked, under half of the loss comes from unresolved V genes, and the rest has no known cause. V and J calls and clone size are given by that table; D and trimming were obtained from the DNA. The sample records roughly 100,000 clones, about 74% of which are singletons. The top ten clones comprise around 9.6% of the sample.

Study-wide findings and limitations: The study gave a list of about 150 TCR beta chains associated with cytomegalovirus. In an earlier analysis of fewer than 700 of the donors, most TCR beta V segments appeared in productive rearrangements about 90% or about 30% of the time, broadly matching IMGT annotations. The authors suggested that the approach could potentially be generalized to other disease states and immunological phenotypes. The classifier was reported to diagnose cytomegalovirus status with high specificity and sensitivity in both the original and validation cohorts. A cluster of highly shared sequence variants was judged likely to be a technical artifact of the sequencing pipeline. Some IMGT-functional V segments, including TRBV6-2 and TRBV6-3, could not be told apart with the 87-base-pair reads, so those segments were excluded. Only TCR beta chains were sequenced in this cohort, and the absence of alpha or paired-chain data limited detectable features. In a later analysis, HLA-associated TCR beta chains showed more clonal expansion and lower generation probabilities than non-associated chains that were equally common. In a later analysis, several top co-occurrence clusters were reported to appear linked to parvovirus B19, influenza, CMV and Epstein-Barr virus. When HLA alleles, especially DR and DQ, strongly co-occurred, TCR associations were difficult to assign to individual alleles. Most CMV-associated TCR beta chains appeared to be HLA-restricted in a later analysis, and the HLA associations seemed to be driven largely by CMV exposure. A further reported finding was that TCR beta sequences accurately predicted the HLA-A and HLA-B alleles for most subjects in the first cohort. Most TCR sequences were observed very rarely across donors, whereas some public TCRs were present in many individuals. In a later genetic analysis, fewer N-insertions in productive TCRs were reported among donors in an Asian-associated ancestry cluster than the roughly 700-donor mean. Seventeen rarely observed V segments, including chromosome 9 orphons, were excluded from the earlier analysis of approximately 500 of the donors because counts were too low. At a false discovery rate of 0.05, a later analysis linked around 15,000 TCR beta sequences to specific HLA alleles. Immune exposure information for the cohort was limited to CMV serostatus. In a later genetic analysis, a missense DCLRE1C variant was associated with V-gene and J-gene trimming of TCR beta chains, and the association was replicated in an independent cohort. HLA typing was unavailable for some donors at each locus, so association tests used only the typed subset. Correlated functional status among segregating V segments might reflect linkage disequilibrium, but an unknown experimental factor could not be ruled out. Roughly uniform sequencing depth across donors was assumed in presence/absence analyses, although this assumption may not hold. According to a later analysis, TCR association rates differed among HLA loci, with DRB1 alleles showing the most associated TCRs and HLA-C alleles showing the fewest. A few of the identified cytomegalovirus-associated TCR beta chains were confirmed in vitro to be specific for cytomegalovirus antigens.

This TCR was sampled from a male donor in good health and CMV-seropositive. Rearrangement joined TRBV2 to TRBJ2-1; TRBD2 is possibly the D segment (6 matching bases). Sequenced: PBMCs. The DNA reads TGTGCCAGCAGTCCCGGGACTTCCTCCTACAATGAGCAGTTCTTC. Its translation is CASSPGTSSYNEQFF.